Listed here are 22 T cell receptor beta chains from one sample, sequenced in a study of blood T cell repertoires in COVID-19. Only in-frame clones appear in the TCRdb table, and some are missing; sequencing was by immunoSEQ multiplex PCR. Of about 280,000 clones listed, approximately 83% are singletons. The sequenced material came from peripheral blood. The receptors here all came from a woman in her fifties or sixties who had recovered from COVID-19.

The V gene is TRBV15, the J gene TRBJ2-5; 8 bases are a match to TRBD1. Germline trimming cut 0 bases from V and 9 bases from J; bases unmatched to any gene: 9. This CDR3 is built from 15 residues. Per the germline V gene, CDR1 is LNHNV and CDR2 is YYDKDF (reference sequence). In nucleotides, the CDR3 is TGTGCCACCAGCAGAGATGAGAGACAGGGGATGTCCCAGTACTTC. It is translated as CATSRDERQGMSQYF.

The J gene is TRBJ1-2, the V gene TRBV18; possible D gene TRBD1, 6 bases. CDR3 length equals 17 residues. CDR1 KGHSH and CDR2 LQKENI come from the germline V gene. V lost 0 bases and J 5 bases, leaving 19 bases between the germline ends. The chain's CDR3 is CASSPPTGDLLRYGYTF. For the CDR3, the DNA is TGTGCCAGCTCACCACCGACAGGTGATTTACTCAGATATGGCTACACCTTC. The complete variable domain, with remaining parts taken from reference TRBV18 and TRBJ1-2, reads NAGVMQNPRHLVRRRGQEARLRCSPMKGHSHVYWYRQLPEEGLKFMVYLQKENIIDESGMPKERFSAEFPKEGPSILRIQQVVRGDSAAYFCASSPPTGDLLRYGYTFGSGTRLTVV.

This chain joins TRBV7-3 and TRBJ2-1, with 7 nucleotides matching TRBD1. The V gene end was trimmed by 4 bases and the J gene end by 0 bases; junction bases not matched to a gene: 3. Germline CDR1 and CDR2: SGHTA and FQGTGA. This CDR3 has 15 amino acids. DNA of the CDR3: TGTGCCAGCAGCTCGACAGGGAACTCCTACAATGAGCAGTTCTTC. Translated: CASSSTGNSYNEQFF.

This chain joins TRBV27 and TRBJ2-3; 8 bases map to TRBD2. CDR1 and CDR2 from the germline V gene are MNHEY and SMNVEV (reference sequence). Trimming took 7 bases from V and 4 from J; bases not matched to a gene: 10. This CDR3 has 15 residues. The CDR3 loop is CASTPGVAGPDTQYF. CDR3 DNA: TGTGCCAGCACCCCAGGGGTAGCGGGGCCAGATACGCAGTATTTT.

The V gene is TRBV28, the J gene TRBJ2-6; 8 bases fit TRBD1. CDR1 and CDR2 (germline): MDHEN, SYDVKM. The V gene end was trimmed by 7 bases and the J gene end by 1 base; junction bases not matched to a gene: 6. This CDR3 has 16 residues. In DNA, the CDR3 is TGTGCCAGCAAGAATAACAGGGGGTCTGGGGCCAACGTCCTGACTTTC. It translates to CASKNNRGSGANVLTF.

The chain carries TRBV18 and TRBJ1-4; D is ambiguous. The CDR3 runs to 16 residues. V lost 1 base and J lost 4, with 13 bases in between. Germline loops: CDR1 KGHSH, CDR2 LQKENI. The CDR3 sequence: CASSPQAFTNNEKLFF. In DNA, the CDR3 is TGTGCCAGCTCACCACAGGCGTTCACTAATAATGAAAAACTGTTTTTT.

V usage is TRBV30 and J usage is TRBJ1-3; D uncertain. The V end was cut by 1 base, the J end by 0 bases, with 4 bases between. CDR1 is GTSNPN and CDR2 is SVGIG in the germline V gene (reference sequence). The CDR3 contains 13 residues. DNA of the CDR3: TGTGCCTGGAGTGCTTTCTCTGGAAACACCATATATTTT. Translation: CAWSAFSGNTIYF. Full variable domain (outside the CDR3, taken from reference TRBV30 and TRBJ1-3): SQTIHQWPATLVQPVGSPLSLECTVEGTSNPNLYWYRQAAGRGLQLLFYSVGIGQISSEVPQNLSASRPQDRQFILSSKKLLLSDSGFYLCAWSAFSGNTIYFGEGSWLTVV.

As DNA, the CDR3 is TGCGCCAGCAGCGGAAGGGGGAGCTCCTACAATGAGCAGTTCTTC. Translated: CASSGRGSSYNEQFF. The rearrangement joins TRBV4-3 to TRBJ2-1, with D tentatively TRBD1 (6 bases). This CDR3 comprises 15 residues. V lost 5 bases and J lost 0, with 11 bases in between. Germline values: CDR1 LGHNA, CDR2 YSLEER.

The V call is TRBV9, the J call TRBJ2-3; 12 nucleotides align to TRBD2. The V and J ends lost 3 bases and 1 base, in that order; junction bases with no gene match: 12. This CDR3 comprises 19 residues. Germline V gives CDR1 SGDLS, CDR2 YYNGEE. This CDR3 is CASSASTSGGRAGTDTQYF. CDR3 bases: TGTGCCAGCAGCGCGTCGACTAGCGGGGGCCGGGCGGGCACAGATACGCAGTATTTT.

The rearrangement links TRBV6-5 to TRBJ2-7; TRBD1 agrees at 9 bases. The trim removed 7 bases at V and 2 bases at J, leaving 3 bases unmatched. This CDR3 has 13 amino acids. Germline assignment: CDR1 MNHEY and CDR2 SVGAGI. The CDR3 nucleotides are TGTGCCAGCACTGGACAGGGGACCTACGAGCAGTACTTC. Translated: CASTGQGTYEQYF.

The chain is built from TRBV4-3 and TRBJ2-3, with D perhaps matching TRBD2 (6 bases). Germline lookup yields CDR1 LGHNA and CDR2 YSLEER. CDR3 length: 16 amino acids. Trimming removed 5 bases from V and 1 base from J, with 16 bases in between. The CDR3 DNA sequence: TGCGCCAGCAGCTCACTGGGGCGGGACGGCACAGATACGCAGTATTTT. Residues: CASSSLGRDGTDTQYF.

The rearrangement uses TRBV7-2 and TRBJ1-2, with D possibly being TRBD1 (5 bases). CDR3 length equals 13 residues. V gave up 3 bases and J gave up 6 bases, with 11 bases separating them. Germline CDR1 SGHTA, CDR2 FQGNSA. In DNA, the CDR3 is TGTGCCAGCAGCTTGGGGCGGTTAAATGGCTACACCTTC. It specifies CASSLGRLNGYTF.

Remarks on this clone: One end of the junction does not line up with germline, which may come from a read error. V gene TRBV24-1 combines with J gene TRBJ1-3, with 7 bases identical to TRBD1. Germline V lookup: CDR1 KGHDR, CDR2 SFDVKD. This CDR3 spans 11 amino acids. Here the CDR3 reads CATSSRDRFDF. The DNA for the CDR3 is TGTGCCACCTCCTCCCGGGACAGATTTGACTTT.

The rearrangement joins TRBV6-2 or TRBV6-3 to TRBJ2-1; 9 bases map to TRBD2. V gave up 3 bases and J gave up 2 bases; unmatched junction bases: 2. The CDR3 runs to 15 residues. Germline V gene sequence: CDR1 MNHEY, CDR2 SVGEGT. CDR3 in DNA: TGTGCCAGCAGTTATCTAGCGGGGACCTACAATGAGCAGTTCTTC. As protein: CASSYLAGTYNEQFF.

The CDR3 DNA is TGTGCCAGCAGCCAGAAGACAATAAGGAATGAGCAGTTCTTC. It codes for CASSQKTIRNEQFF. The rearrangement joins TRBV3-1 (or the pseudogene TRBV3-2) to TRBJ2-1, with unresolved D. In germline, CDR1 is LGHDT, CDR2 YNNKEL (reference sequence). The length of the CDR3 is 14 residues. V was trimmed by 3 bases and J by 7 bases, leaving 13 bases between them.

The chain employs TRBV24-1 and TRBJ2-7; D perhaps matches TRBD2 (5 bases). This CDR3 has 13 amino acids. Germline-derived CDR1 and CDR2 are KGHDR and SFDVKD. V shed 4 bases and J shed 2 bases, with 8 bases lying between them. In DNA form, the CDR3 reads TGTGCCACCAGTGAAACCGGGACCTACGAGCAGTACTTC. It encodes CATSETGTYEQYF.

This chain connects TRBV7-2 to TRBJ2-1; 15 nucleotides match TRBD2. The CDR3 sequence is 17 residues long. J was trimmed by 2 bases and V by 5 bases; bases with no gene match: 4. Per the germline V gene, CDR1 is SGHTA and CDR2 is FQGNSA. In DNA form, the CDR3 reads TGTGCCAGCAGCCGGACTAGCGGGGGGGCCGCCTACAATGAGCAGTTCTTC. It yields the protein CASSRTSGGAAYNEQFF. The full variable domain, in which reference TRBV7-2 and TRBJ2-1 provide the parts outside the CDR3, is GAGVSQSPSNKVTEKGKDVELRCDPISGHTALYWYRQSLGQGLEFLIYFQGNSAPDKSGLPSDRFSAERTGGSVSTLTIQRTQQEDSAVYLCASSRTSGGAAYNEQFFGPGTRLTVL.

The V gene is TRBV5-4, the J gene TRBJ2-1; D gene unclear. Between the trimmed V and J ends, which lost 4 bases and 5 bases, there was a span of 16 bases. The CDR3 runs to 15 residues. The germline CDR1 and CDR2 sequences are SGHNT and YYREEE (reference sequence). The CDR3 region is CASSPSVTGNNEQFF. CDR3 bases: TGTGCCAGCAGCCCATCGGTCACGGGTAACAATGAGCAGTTCTTC.

This chain joins TRBV7-2 and TRBJ2-1; TRBD2 matches 13 bases. Germline loops: CDR1 SGHTA, CDR2 FQGNSA. The CDR3 extends over 16 amino acids. V was pared by 5 bases and J by 6 bases, with 7 bases of the junction left unmatched. As DNA, the CDR3 is TGTGCCAGCAGCAGGATAAGGACTAGCGGGGGCAATGAGCAGTTCTTC. Protein product: CASSRIRTSGGNEQFF.

This chain uses TRBV4-1 with TRBJ2-6; a weak D match, TRBD1 (6 bases). The CDR3 sequence is 16 residues long. Trimming cost V 1 base and J 3 bases, with 10 bases left between them. Germline V CDR1 and CDR2: MGHRA, YSYEKL. The CDR3 DNA follows: TGCGCCAGCAGCCAAGTCCCAGGGGATGGGGCCAACGTCCTGACTTTC. This gives the protein CASSQVPGDGANVLTF.

The rearrangement links TRBV7-3 to TRBJ2-1; 9 nucleotides align to TRBD2. Germline V lookup: CDR1 SGHTA, CDR2 FQGTGA. The CDR3 is made up of 15 amino acids. The V segment lost 1 base and the J segment 7 bases; nucleotides outside the gene matches: 5. The CDR3, as DNA: TGTGCCAGCAGCTTAATGGCGGGAGGGCGGAATGAGCAGTTCTTC. It yields the protein CASSLMAGGRNEQFF.

The gene calls are TRBV5-1 and TRBJ1-6; 7 bases align to TRBD1. Per germline, CDR1 SGHRS and CDR2 YFSETQ. The CDR3 contains 17 residues. V shed 2 bases, J shed 5 bases, and the junction held 10 bases outside the gene matches. CDR3 region: CASSFGDRAGNNSPLHF. The CDR3 nucleotides are TGCGCCAGCAGCTTCGGCGACAGGGCGGGGAATAATTCACCCCTCCACTTT.